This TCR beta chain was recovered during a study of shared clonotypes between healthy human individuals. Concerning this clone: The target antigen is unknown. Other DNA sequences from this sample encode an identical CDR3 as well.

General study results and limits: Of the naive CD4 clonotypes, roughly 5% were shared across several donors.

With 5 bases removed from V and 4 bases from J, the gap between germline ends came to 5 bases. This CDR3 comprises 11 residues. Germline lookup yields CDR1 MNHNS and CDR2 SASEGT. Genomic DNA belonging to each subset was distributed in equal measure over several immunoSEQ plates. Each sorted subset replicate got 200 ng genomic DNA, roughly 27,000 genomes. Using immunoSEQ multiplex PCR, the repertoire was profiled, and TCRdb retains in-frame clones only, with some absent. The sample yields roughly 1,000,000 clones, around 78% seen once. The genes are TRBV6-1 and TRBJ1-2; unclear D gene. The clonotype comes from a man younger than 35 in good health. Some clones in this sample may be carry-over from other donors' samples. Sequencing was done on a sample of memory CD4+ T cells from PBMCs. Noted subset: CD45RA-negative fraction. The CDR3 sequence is CASSPGYGYTF. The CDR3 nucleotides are TGTGCCAGCAGTCCCGGCTATGGCTACACCTTC.